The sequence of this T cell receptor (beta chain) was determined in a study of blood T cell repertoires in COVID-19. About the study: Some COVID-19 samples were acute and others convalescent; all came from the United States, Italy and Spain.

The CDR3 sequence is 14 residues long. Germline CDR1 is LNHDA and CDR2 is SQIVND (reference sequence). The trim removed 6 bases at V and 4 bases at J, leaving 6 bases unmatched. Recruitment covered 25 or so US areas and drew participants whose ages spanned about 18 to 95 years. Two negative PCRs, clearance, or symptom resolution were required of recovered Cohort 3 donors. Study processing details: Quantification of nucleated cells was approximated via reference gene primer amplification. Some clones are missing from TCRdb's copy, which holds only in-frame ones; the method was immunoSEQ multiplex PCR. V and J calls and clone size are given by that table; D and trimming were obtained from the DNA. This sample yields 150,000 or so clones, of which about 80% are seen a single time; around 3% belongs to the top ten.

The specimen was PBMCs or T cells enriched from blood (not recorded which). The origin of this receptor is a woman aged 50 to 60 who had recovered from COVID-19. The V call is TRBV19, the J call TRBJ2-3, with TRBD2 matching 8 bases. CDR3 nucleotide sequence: TGTGCCAGTAGCAGCGGGAGCTCGGCAGATACGCAGTATTTT. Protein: CASSSGSSADTQYF.